This TCR beta chain is from a study of blood T cell repertoires in COVID-19. Study as a whole: From the United States, Italy and Spain came samples of acute and convalescent COVID-19. PBMCs, B-cell-depleted T cells, or T cells provided the cDNA or gDNA that made up the material.

CDR1 and CDR2 (germline): LNHDA, SQIVND (reference sequence). Trimming removed 6 bases from V and 4 bases from J; junction bases left unmatched: 4. The CDR3 contains 15 residues. Original handling: From reference gene primer amplification, estimates of nucleated cell counts were derived. The method was immunoSEQ multiplex PCR; TCRdb's version includes in-frame clones alone and lacks a portion of them. The DNA gave D and trimming, while V, J and clone size come from that table. In the table there are hundreds of thousands of clones, about 80% of which are singletons. This clonotype originated in a woman between 45 and 65 years old who had recovered from COVID-19. V usage is TRBV19 and J usage is TRBJ2-2; 11 bases are a match to TRBD2. The specimen was peripheral blood. The CDR3 DNA sequence: TGTGCCAGTAGGGTACTAGCGGGAGTCACCGGGGAGCTGTTTTTT. It specifies CASRVLAGVTGELFF.